Sequencing of this T cell receptor (beta chain) was carried out in a study of cytomegalovirus exposure and HLA in healthy donors. Amplification used 60 Vbeta primers and 13 Jbeta primers. The protocol was immunoSEQ multiplex PCR, while the TCRdb copy is restricted to in-frame clones and leaves out a portion. This table holds roughly 34,000 clones. J was trimmed by 4 bases and V by 3 bases; bases with no gene match: 8. Germline V gives CDR1 LGHNA, CDR2 YSLEER. CDR3 length: 15 residues. The TCR sequence derives from a woman in her forties in good health and CMV-seropositive. The chain joins TRBV4-3 to TRBJ1-2; 7 positions agree with TRBD1. The specimen sequenced was PBMCs. CDR3 nucleotide sequence: TGCGCCAGCAGCCAGAGACAGGGTGGCGGCTATGGCTACACCTTC. It encodes CASSQRQGGGYGYTF.